There are a few counts of the clone carrying this T cell receptor beta chain. This entry comes from a study of CD8 T cells in ankylosing spondylitis. This CDR3 contains 14 residues. CDR1 SGHAT and CDR2 FQNNGV come from the germline V gene. Trimming removed 1 base from V and 6 bases from J, with 10 bases in between. TCRdb passed the 5' RACE reads through MiXCR, listing each CDR3 protein once. The sample shows just over 350,000 distinct CDR3 sequences, 20% to 25% of them seen only once. The gene calls are TRBV11-2 and TRBJ1-5; D is possibly TRBD1 (6 bases). Sequencing input: blood, either unsorted or a sorted T cell fraction (not recorded which). The clonotype comes from a male donor with ankylosing spondylitis or in good health (not recorded which). CDR3 region: CASSLAGALQPQHF. The CDR3 region has the DNA TGTGCCAGCAGCTTAGCAGGGGCGCTTCAGCCCCAGCATTTT.